This T cell receptor beta chain was sequenced in a study of CD4 and CD8 cells across lung adenocarcinoma regions. The patients had localized lung adenocarcinoma, a non-small cell subtype. TCRdb independently ran MiXCR on the PCR reads; one entry per CDR3 protein. The data contain about 3,700 distinct CDR3 sequences, 55% to 60% of them singletons. Germline CDR1 is MNHNS and CDR2 is SASEGT. CDR3 length: 11 amino acids. V lost 8 bases and J 5 bases, leaving 9 bases between the germline ends. This chain uses TRBV6-1 with TRBJ1-2, with a possible D match to TRBD1 (5 bases). This receptor was obtained from a female donor with lung adenocarcinoma. The CD4 and CD8 labels of this study may be unreliable. The sequencing input was CD4+ T cells from the margin of a lung tumor. CDR3 nucleotide sequence: TGTGCCAGCGGGGACGGTTATGGCTACACCTTC. It is translated as CASGDGYGYTF.